What follows are 3 T cell receptor beta chains derived from one specimen sequenced in a study of T cells after yellow fever vaccination. From the 5' RACE reads, TCRdb called clonotypes with MiXCR, one entry per CDR3 protein. The data hold about 120,000 distinct CDR3 sequences, with more than 5.5% observed a single time. This specimen was CD4+ T cells sorted from PBMCs, taken roughly 45 days after the first yellow fever vaccination. These receptors originate from a man younger than 35 who received the YFV17D yellow fever vaccine.

This clonotype showed up many times. The J gene is TRBJ2-3, the V gene TRBV5-5; 8 nucleotides line up with TRBD2. The CDR3 runs 15 residues. V lost 2 bases, J lost 0 bases, and 2 bases stayed unmatched. Per germline, CDR1 SGHKS and CDR2 YYEKEE (reference sequence). The CDR3 is CASSLLAGSTDTQYF. The CDR3 nucleotides are TGTGCCAGCAGCTTATTAGCGGGGAGCACAGATACGCAGTATTTT.

This clonotype was seen repeatedly, ten times or more. The chain links TRBV4-2 to TRBJ2-5; D possibly corresponds to TRBD2 (5 bases). This CDR3 region has 14 residues. The V gene's germline CDR1 is LGHNA and CDR2 YNFKEQ. Trimming took 2 bases from V and 5 from J, leaving 12 bases between them. CDR3 region: CASSQPGSRETQYF. CDR3 bases: TGTGCCAGCAGCCAACCGGGGAGCCGGGAGACCCAGTACTTC.

This clonotype was observed many times. The chain recombines TRBV4-2 with TRBJ1-1, with no clear D. This CDR3 has 16 residues. V was pared by 3 bases and J by 1 base, with 15 bases between. Germline loops: CDR1 LGHNA, CDR2 YNFKEQ. The CDR3 region has the DNA TGTGCCAGCAGCCAGCACTGGGGTCGCGAGAACACTGAAGCTTTCTTT. Protein sequence: CASSQHWGRENTEAFF.